This T cell receptor (beta chain) was sequenced during a study of CD8 T cells in ankylosing spondylitis (dated by TCRdb to between 2016 and 2019). Regarding the research as a whole: T cell receptor beta repertoires were profiled in healthy donors and ankylosing spondylitis patients so that disease-linked TCR variants could be found. The full study cohort comprised roughly 24 ankylosing spondylitis patients and some 100 healthy donors. Peripheral blood samples were taken, and synovial fluid was additionally collected from ankylosing spondylitis patients. What the work shows at the level of the full study, not this receptor alone: Blood from ankylosing spondylitis patients appeared to be characterized by a TCR beta motif composed of about eight highly homologous amino acid variants. According to the report, matched synovial fluid samples from ankylosing spondylitis patients were significantly enriched for the disease-linked clones. Some motif variants were previously reported in synovial fluid and blood of reactive arthritis patients, suggesting common disease-initiation mechanisms. In peripheral blood, the disease-linked clones were found at relatively low frequencies and had a CD8+ phenotype.

These reads were obtained on an Illumina HiSeq 2500. Quantitative 5'-RACE with molecular barcodes was the method used to prepare the TCR beta libraries. In the paper's pipeline: Disease-linked TCR variants were identified with a new computational method built on a probabilistic model of VDJ rearrangement. TCRdb reworked the public reads: Q25 trimming with fastp, MiXCR clone assembly, productive beta chains retained. Every distinct CDR3 protein forms one entry, paired with its most common genes and DNA. The V and J calls and clone size are TCRdb's, not the authors'. The sample records approximately 220,000 distinct CDR3 sequences, about 10% of which are singletons. The ten largest clones represent 21% of the sample. V drops 4 bases and J drops 7 bases, leaving 20 bases in between. The germline V gene encodes CDR1 SGHRS and CDR2 YFSETQ. The CDR3, from cysteine to phenylalanine, totals 16 residues. Just CDR3 DNA is preserved here, 48 bases in frame from base 1.

This clonotype was seen only a few times. Its antigen target is currently unknown. No base quality values were provided; no much bigger clone lies one nucleotide off. The receptor's source is a male donor with ankylosing spondylitis or in good health (not recorded which). The sequenced sample consisted of blood, either unsorted or a sorted T cell fraction (not recorded which). The sequence is built from TRBV5-1 and TRBJ2-2; TRBD2 is perhaps the D gene, given 7 matching bases. The base sequence is TGCGCCAGCAGCCGCGAAGGGGGGGCCCAAGGCGGGGAGCTGTTTTTT. It translates to CASSREGGAQGGELFF.